This T cell receptor beta chain emerged from a study of T cells after yellow fever vaccination. Findings and limits, study-wide: FACS-sorted repertoires could contain abundant clonotypes contaminating from the bulk population. In post-booster samples, most primary-vaccination clones reappeared (approximately 96% CD4, about 90% CD8).

TCRdb re-analysed the 5' RACE reads in MiXCR, keeping a single row per CDR3 protein. The sample includes about 430,000 distinct CDR3 sequences, 15% to 20% seen only once; the top ten take 15% to 20%. There are 13 residues in the CDR3. From germline, CDR1 is DFQATT and CDR2 SNEGSKA (reference sequence). Trimming took 6 bases from V and 7 from J; bases not matched to a gene: 11. This clonotype was recorded a few times. Its specificity is unknown. This sequence joins TRBV20-1 and TRBJ1-2; 7 bases agree with TRBD1. The sample here was PBMCs, taken before the yellow fever booster vaccination. This clonotype originated in a man between 18 and 29 years old who received the YFV17D yellow fever vaccine. CDR3 DNA: TGCAGTGCCAAACGACAGGGAGCCGGTGGCTACACCTTC. Translating gives CSAKRQGAGGYTF.